The 24 T cell receptor beta chains below come from one sample, sequenced in a study of lymphopenia after photon versus proton radiotherapy. Clones were read by immunoSEQ multiplex PCR, and TCRdb kept only the in-frame ones, dropping some. The table shows some 16,000 clones, with less than 90% occurring only once. This sample comprised peripheral blood, obtained from a patient treated with proton-based radiotherapy. All receptors come from a woman aged 55-69 years with cholangiocarcinoma. Some clones in this sample may be carry-over from other donors' samples.

The CDR3 nucleotides read TGTGCCAGCAGTGACAGGCCTTACTACGAGCAGTACTTC. Translated, it gives CASSDRPYYEQYF. The chain employs TRBV6-6 and TRBJ2-7; the D gene is possibly TRBD1 (6 bases). Germline lookup yields CDR1 MNHNY and CDR2 SVGAGI (reference sequence). V was shortened by 5 bases and J by 3 bases, with 11 bases between the two germline ends. This CDR3 comprises 13 residues.

V is TRBV29-1 and J is TRBJ2-5; D is perhaps TRBD2 (6 bases). Germline CDR1 SQVTM, CDR2 ANQGSEA. This CDR3 comprises 12 residues. The ends were cut back, 6 bases at V and 5 bases at J, with 13 bases in the middle. CDR3: CSVYYGGETQYF. CDR3 nucleotides: TGCAGCGTCTATTATGGGGGGGAGACCCAGTACTTC.

The chain employs TRBV9 and TRBJ2-1, with TRBD2 as a possible D gene (6 bases). CDR1 is SGDLS, CDR2 YYNGEE, per germline. V lost 4 bases to trimming and J lost 4 bases, with 9 bases between them. This CDR3 contains 13 residues. In DNA, the CDR3 is TGTGCCAGCAGCCCCGGGACTTACAATGAGCAGTTCTTC. As protein: CASSPGTYNEQFF.

The gene calls are TRBV19 and TRBJ2-1; 9 bases fit TRBD1. This CDR3 region has 17 residues. V trimming: 5 bases; J trimming: 2 bases; junction bases outside the gene matches: 10. Germline V gives CDR1 LNHDA, CDR2 SQIVND (reference sequence). The CDR3 sequence: CASSSSPGQGPYNEQFF. DNA for the CDR3: TGTGCCAGTAGTTCAAGTCCGGGACAGGGTCCCTACAATGAGCAGTTCTTC.

The V gene is TRBV5-4, the J gene TRBJ2-7; 11 bases map to TRBD2. V dropped 0 bases and J dropped 3; count of bases not matched to a gene: 5. Germline values: CDR1 SGHNT, CDR2 YYREEE (reference sequence). The CDR3 runs to 16 residues. The CDR3 DNA is TGTGCCAGCAGCTTGGATGCTGGACTAGCGGGCTACGAGCAGTACTTC. It yields the protein CASSLDAGLAGYEQYF.

This clone was observed a single time. The chain links TRBV5-1 to TRBJ1-3; possibly TRBD1 for D (6 bases). The CDR3 has 16 amino acids. Germline CDR1 and CDR2: SGHRS and YFSETQ. V shed 0 bases and J shed 2 bases, with 12 bases lying between them. In DNA, the CDR3 is TGCGCCAGCAGCTTGGGGGGACAACCGACTGGAAACACCATATATTTT. It specifies CASSLGGQPTGNTIYF.

The table lists this clone with a count of one. The chain is built from TRBV15 and TRBJ1-1; perhaps TRBD1 as D (5 bases). Trimming took off 3 bases at V and 5 bases at J, with 22 bases between the two ends. Germline values: CDR1 LNHNV, CDR2 YYDKDF (reference sequence). This CDR3 is built from 17 residues. CDR3 residues: CATSRDFTGWGRTEAFF. Here the CDR3 DNA reads TGTGCCACCAGCAGGGACTTTACAGGATGGGGGAGAACTGAAGCTTTCTTT.

The rearrangement joins TRBV7-6 to TRBJ2-3, with 14 nucleotides matching TRBD2. Germline V gene sequence: CDR1 SGHVS, CDR2 FNYEAQ. The CDR3 length is 20 residues. J lost 3 bases, V lost 5 bases, and 16 bases had no gene match. CDR3 sequence (DNA): TGTGCCAGCAGCCGAACCTTGTGGACTAGCGGGGGGCCGGGGACAGATACGCAGTATTTT. Its translation: CASSRTLWTSGGPGTDTQYF.

The V gene is TRBV9, the J gene TRBJ2-1, with TRBD2 matching 12 bases. Germline V gives CDR1 SGDLS, CDR2 YYNGEE. V dropped 3 bases and J dropped 4; count of bases not matched to a gene: 5. The CDR3 consists of 16 residues. The CDR3 here is CASSGGTSGFYNEQFF. The CDR3 coding sequence is TGTGCCAGCAGCGGCGGGACTAGCGGGTTTTACAATGAGCAGTTCTTC.

The rearrangement uses TRBV10-3 and TRBJ2-3, with unresolved D. The V gene's germline CDR1 is ENHRY and CDR2 SYGVKD. This CDR3 contains 13 residues. Trimming took off 8 bases at V and 2 bases at J, with 11 bases between the two ends. The CDR3 bases are TGTGCCATCGGAAGAAAGGACACAGATACGCAGTATTTT. Amino acid sequence: CAIGRKDTDTQYF.

The chain couples TRBV2 to TRBJ2-1; D is uncertain. CDR1 is SNHLY and CDR2 is FYNNEI in the germline V gene. The ends were cut back, 6 bases at V and 10 bases at J, with 16 bases in the middle. CDR3 length: 13 residues. The CDR3 region is CASSDQPEPEQFF. The CDR3 DNA sequence: TGTGCCAGCAGCGACCAGCCGGAACCGGAGCAGTTCTTC. Variable domain in full (rest from reference TRBV2 and TRBJ2-1): EPEVTQTPSHQVTQMGQEVILRCVPISNHLYFYWYRQILGQKVEFLVSFYNNEISEKSEIFDDQFSVERPDGSNFTLKIRSTKLEDSAMYFCASSDQPEPEQFFGPGTRLTVL.

The rearrangement uses TRBV5-1 and TRBJ2-5; D is perhaps TRBD1 (5 bases). Germline loops: CDR1 SGHRS, CDR2 YFSETQ. Trimming stripped 4 bases from V and 5 bases from J, with 9 bases between. The CDR3 loop spans 12 amino acids. The CDR3 DNA follows: TGCGCCAGCAGCGCCAACAGGGAGACCCAGTACTTC. Translating gives CASSANRETQYF.

The V gene is TRBV9, the J gene TRBJ1-1, with TRBD1 identical over 9 bases. The V gene end was trimmed by 1 base and the J gene end by 7 bases; junction bases not matched to a gene: 8. The CDR3 consists of 15 residues. CDR1 is SGDLS, CDR2 YYNGEE, per germline. The CDR3 sequence is CASSVYRTGDYEAFF. CDR3 nucleotide sequence: TGTGCCAGCAGCGTATATAGGACAGGGGATTATGAAGCTTTCTTT.

This clone appeared a single time. The genes are TRBV7-2 and TRBJ2-5; TRBD2 agrees at 8 bases. V lost 5 bases to trimming and J lost 2 bases; unmatched junction nucleotides: 4. This CDR3 is 14 amino acids long. CDR1 and CDR2 from the germline V gene are SGHTA and FQGNSA. The CDR3 sequence is CASSPAGVQETQYF. CDR3 DNA sequence: TGTGCCAGCAGCCCAGCGGGGGTTCAAGAGACCCAGTACTTC.

V usage is TRBV19 and J usage is TRBJ2-2; D unresolved. The CDR3 covers 12 residues. V was shortened by 7 bases and J by 1 base, with 4 bases between the two germline ends. In germline, CDR1 is LNHDA, CDR2 SQIVND (reference sequence). The CDR3 sequence is CASTWNTGELFF. CDR3 bases: TGTGCCAGTACCTGGAACACCGGGGAGCTGTTTTTT.

The chain uses TRBV27 and TRBJ1-5; possibly TRBD1 for D (6 bases). V dropped 3 bases and J dropped 5 bases, with 14 bases sitting between them. CDR1 and CDR2 (germline): MNHEY, SMNVEV (reference sequence). This CDR3 spans 15 amino acids. The CDR3 loop reads CASSFQGLSYQPQHF. The CDR3 DNA reads as TGTGCCAGCAGTTTTCAGGGGCTATCTTATCAGCCCCAGCATTTT.

The rearrangement uses TRBV5-1 and TRBJ2-3; D is undetermined. V was shortened by 4 bases and J by 4 bases, with 10 bases between the two germline ends. The CDR3 contains 13 residues. From germline, CDR1 is SGHRS and CDR2 YFSETQ. In DNA form, the CDR3 reads TGCGCCAGCAGCGTCGTTGGGGCAGATACGCAGTATTTT. It specifies CASSVVGADTQYF.

The rearrangement joins TRBV10-1 to TRBJ1-4; 7 nucleotides align to TRBD1. The length of the CDR3 is 13 residues. V shed 4 bases and J 5 bases; nucleotides not matched to a gene: 1. Germline V gives CDR1 WNHNN, CDR2 SYGVQD (reference sequence). The CDR3 DNA reads as TGCGCCAGCAGTGCAGGGGGAAATGAAAAACTGTTTTTT. It codes for CASSAGGNEKLFF.

V and J are TRBV4-1 and TRBJ1-2, with D possibly being TRBD1 (5 bases). This CDR3 contains 16 residues. V lost 0 bases and J lost 7, with 18 bases in between. The germline CDR1 and CDR2 sequences are MGHRA and YSYEKL. The CDR3 DNA reads TGCGCCAGCAGCCAAGATCCCGCAGGGATCACCAGTGGCTACACCTTC. This sequence encodes CASSQDPAGITSGYTF.

This clone was observed a handful of times. The CDR3 DNA is TGTGCCAGCAGTTTCATAAGGGAGGGGAATCAGCCCCAGCATTTT. This encodes CASSFIREGNQPQHF. The chain uses TRBV27 and TRBJ1-5; perhaps TRBD1 as D (5 bases). V was trimmed by 3 bases and J by 4 bases, leaving 13 bases between them. From germline, CDR1 is MNHEY and CDR2 SMNVEV (reference sequence). CDR3 length equals 15 residues.

The chain carries TRBV11-3 and TRBJ2-1; D may be TRBD2 (7 bases). CDR3 length: 15 amino acids. Germline CDR1 is SGHNT and CDR2 is YENEEA. Trimming shortened V by 3 bases and J by 2 bases, and 11 bases separated the two germline ends. The CDR3 sequence: CASSFDGGPYNEQFF. DNA for the CDR3: TGTGCCAGCAGCTTCGACGGGGGGCCCTACAATGAGCAGTTCTTC.

This clone was counted once. The CDR3 loop reads CASSYGQGILDEQFF. The CDR3 DNA is TGTGCCAGCAGCTACGGACAGGGAATACTGGATGAGCAGTTCTTC. The chain carries TRBV11-3 and TRBJ2-1; 8 nucleotides line up with TRBD1. The ends lost 4 bases at V and 8 bases at J; junction bases unmatched: 10. CDR1 SGHNT and CDR2 YENEEA come from the germline V gene. This CDR3 contains 15 residues. The variable domain in full, with the rest retrieved from reference TRBV11-3 and TRBJ2-1, is EAGVVQSPRYKIIEKKQPVAFWCNPISGHNTLYWYLQNLGQGPELLIRYENEEAVDDSQLPKDRFSAERLKGVDSTLKIQPAELGDSAVYLCASSYGQGILDEQFFGPGTRLTVL.

This clone came up once. The chain employs TRBV6-5 and TRBJ2-5; 8 positions agree with TRBD1. V was pared by 6 bases and J by 5 bases, with 5 bases of the junction left unmatched. The CDR3 sequence is 13 residues long. The V gene's germline CDR1 is MNHEY and CDR2 SVGAGI. The CDR3 DNA sequence: TGTGCCAGCAGGGCAGGGGGCGTGGAGACCCAGTACTTC. Residues: CASRAGGVETQYF.

The genes are TRBV6-5 and TRBJ1-5, with unresolved D. The germline V gene encodes CDR1 MNHEY and CDR2 SVGAGI. This CDR3 contains 13 residues. V gave up 3 bases and J gave up 4 bases, with 7 bases separating them. The CDR3 protein is CASSYLPNQPQHF. CDR3 DNA sequence: TGTGCCAGCAGTTATCTTCCGAATCAGCCCCAGCATTTT.